Listed below are T cell receptor beta chains from one sample, sequenced in a study of cytomegalovirus exposure and HLA in healthy donors. This table comes from immunoSEQ multiplex PCR, and its TCRdb copy is limited to in-frame clones, with some not included. The repertoire includes almost 95,000 clones, more than 60% of them detected once, and around 4% sits in the top ten. Sequencing was performed on PBMCs. Receptor source: a young man in good health and CMV-seronegative. Each CDR3 is given with its conserved first and last residue. The D gene is left open where the match is weak. Clone size is not always given. Where it is, it says once, few, many or a class for expanded clones.

D gene	J gene	clone size	V gene	CDR3 protein	CDR3 DNA
.	TRBJ2-5	.	TRBV4-2	CASSQDVWVAADPNPETQYF	TGTGCCAGCAGCCAAGACGTGTGGGTCGCGGCAGACCCCAATCCAGAGACCCAGTACTTC
TRBD1	TRBJ2-7	few	TRBV10-3	CAISTGTETYEQYF	TGTGCCATCAGTACCGGGACAGAGACCTACGAGCAGTACTTC
TRBD1	TRBJ1-2	few	TRBV7-9	CASSGGGQDYGYTF	TGTGCCAGCAGCGGGGGGGGACAGGACTATGGCTACACCTTC
.	TRBJ2-4	.	TRBV15	CATSRDLPGTLAKNIQYF	TGTGCCACCAGCAGAGACCTCCCAGGGACATTAGCCAAAAACATTCAGTACTTC
TRBD2	TRBJ2-7	.	TRBV27	CASSLQRGSYEQYF	TGTGCCAGCAGTTTACAGCGGGGCTCCTACGAGCAGTACTTC
.	TRBJ1-5	.	TRBV18	CASSPHGGGNQPQHF	TGTGCCAGCTCACCACATGGGGGCGGCAATCAGCCCCAGCATTTT
TRBD2	TRBJ2-7	.	TRBV6-5	CASTKGLALEQYF	TGTGCCAGCACTAAGGGACTAGCGCTTGAGCAGTACTTC
.	TRBJ1-6	.	TRBV9	CASSAHSQAISYNSPLHF	TGTGCCAGCAGCGCCCACTCCCAGGCCATCTCCTATAATTCACCCCTCCACTTT
TRBD2	TRBJ2-2	once	TRBV19	CASTGGSLGGELFF	TGTGCCAGTACTGGCGGGAGTCTGGGCGGGGAGCTGTTTTTT
TRBD1	TRBJ1-1	.	TRBV14	CASSQEGRDRTNGGTEAFF	TGTGCCAGCAGCCAAGAAGGAAGGGACAGGACAAATGGTGGCACTGAAGCTTTCTTT
.	TRBJ2-7	.	TRBV28	CASRGAPYEQYF	TGTGCCAGCAGAGGGGCGCCCTACGAGCAGTACTTC
.	TRBJ2-5	few	TRBV10-1	CASIRGLIQETQYF	TGCGCCAGCATTCGGGGACTGATCCAAGAGACCCAGTACTTC
TRBD2	TRBJ2-1	.	TRBV4-1	CASSQDGGRDEQFF	TGCGCCAGCAGCCAAGATGGAGGGAGGGATGAGCAGTTCTTC
TRBD1	TRBJ2-2	few	TRBV7-3	CASSYGTGTGELFF	TGTGCCAGCAGCTACGGGACAGGGACCGGGGAGCTGTTTTTT
TRBD1	TRBJ2-7	.	TRBV6-5	CASSAGTGVNEQYF	TGTGCCAGCAGTGCCGGGACAGGGGTCAACGAGCAGTACTTC
.	TRBJ1-1	.	TRBV5-4	CASSLSQGEAFF	TGTGCCAGCAGCTTGTCTCAGGGAGAAGCTTTCTTT
.	TRBJ1-1	.	TRBV9	CASSGFDTEAFF	TGTGCCAGTTCCGGGTTCGACACTGAAGCTTTCTTT
.	TRBJ1-2	.	TRBV18	CASSPPAGEHGYTF	TGTGCCAGCTCACCGCCTGCAGGGGAGCATGGCTACACCTTC
.	TRBJ1-5	once	TRBV27	CASSTDSPGQPQHF	TGTGCCAGCAGTACCGATTCACCGGGTCAGCCCCAGCATTTT
.	TRBJ1-6	.	TRBV25-1	CASSDPQDSPLHF	TGTGCCAGCAGTGACCCCCAGGATTCACCCCTCCACTTT
.	TRBJ2-7	.	TRBV4-1	CASSQRTANSYEQYF	TGCGCCAGCAGCCAAAGGACAGCGAACTCCTACGAGCAGTACTTC
TRBD2	TRBJ2-1	.	TRBV2	CASSEVAGGRNEQFF	TGTGCCAGCAGTGAAGTAGCGGGGGGGAGAAATGAGCAGTTCTTC
.	TRBJ2-3	.	TRBV19	CASSTTDTQYF	TGTGCCAGTAGTACAACAGATACGCAGTATTTT
.	TRBJ1-4	few	TRBV30	CAWRSWQWNEKLFF	TGTGCCTGGAGATCATGGCAGTGGAATGAAAAACTGTTTTTT
TRBD1	TRBJ1-6	few	TRBV5-5	CASSLQGNNSPLHF	TGTGCCAGCAGCTTACAGGGGAATAATTCACCCCTCCACTTT
TRBD1	TRBJ1-5	.	TRBV6-1	CASSARQGFQPQHF	TGTGCCAGCAGTGCCCGACAGGGTTTTCAGCCCCAGCATTTT
.	TRBJ1-5	few	TRBV7-9	CASSLTPGGGDNQPQHF	TGTGCCAGCAGTCTTACCCCAGGTGGGGGGGACAATCAGCCCCAGCATTTT
.	TRBJ2-5	few	TRBV7-3	CASSLGLVGTQYF	TGTGCCAGCAGCTTGGGCTTGGTGGGGACCCAGTACTTC
.	TRBJ1-6	.	TRBV7-8	CASLLDWHNSPLHF	TGTGCCAGCTTACTAGACTGGCATAATTCACCCCTCCACTTT
.	TRBJ1-2	.	TRBV4-3	CASSQDRFNYGYTF	TGCGCCAGCAGCCAAGACAGGTTTAACTATGGCTACACCTTC
TRBD1	TRBJ2-3	few	TRBV10-1	CASSDLDRGITQYF	TGCGCCAGCAGTGACCTAGACAGGGGCATTACGCAGTATTTT
TRBD2	TRBJ2-3	once	TRBV28	CASTTPIAGGSDTQYF	TGTGCCAGCACGACTCCAATAGCGGGAGGGTCAGATACGCAGTATTTT
TRBD2	TRBJ2-7	.	TRBV12-5	CASGLGLAEAYEQYF	TGTGCTAGTGGTCTGGGACTAGCGGAAGCCTACGAGCAGTACTTC
TRBD1	TRBJ1-2	.	TRBV2	CASSEEGQGAVGYTF	TGTGCCAGCAGTGAAGAGGGGCAGGGGGCGGTAGGCTACACCTTC
.	TRBJ1-2	few	TRBV4-1	CASSQAGQRSSGGYTF	TGCGCCAGCAGCCAGGCAGGACAGCGTTCCTCCGGTGGCTACACCTTC
TRBD1	TRBJ2-7	.	TRBV11-3	CASSRSGQDAYEQYF	TGTGCCAGCAGTCGTTCGGGACAGGACGCCTACGAGCAGTACTTC
TRBD1	TRBJ2-3	.	TRBV5-1	CASSPGTGLTDTQYF	TGCGCCAGCAGCCCGGGGACAGGGCTCACAGATACGCAGTATTTT
.	TRBJ1-6	.	TRBV6-6	CASSYAATGSPLHF	TGTGCCAGCAGTTACGCGGCCACGGGTTCACCCCTCCACTTT
TRBD1	TRBJ1-2	.	TRBV30	CAWSGSPGGKRGYTF	TGTGCCTGGAGTGGGTCCCCAGGGGGGAAACGGGGCTACACCTTC
.	TRBJ1-3	few	TRBV10-3	CAIRNQGSSGNTIYF	TGTGCCATCAGGAACCAGGGGAGCTCTGGAAACACCATATATTTT
.	TRBJ1-1	.	TRBV4-1	CASSQPPDLLKGDTEAFF	TGCGCCAGCAGCCAACCACCGGACCTACTAAAAGGGGACACTGAAGCTTTCTTT
TRBD1	TRBJ2-2	.	TRBV7-2	CASSGRQGANTGELFF	TGTGCCAGCAGCGGGAGACAGGGGGCGAACACCGGGGAGCTGTTTTTT
.	TRBJ1-6	.	TRBV19	CATNLGEGNSPLHF	TGTGCCACGAATCTCGGGGAGGGAAATTCACCCCTCCACTTT
.	TRBJ1-2	.	TRBV7-6	CASSPGFNYGYTF	TGTGCCAGCAGCCCGGGGTTTAACTATGGCTACACCTTC
.	TRBJ2-3	.	TRBV4-2	CASSQVAASMVDTQYF	TGTGCCAGCAGCCAAGTCGCCGCTAGTATGGTGGATACGCAGTATTTT
TRBD2	TRBJ2-7	.	TRBV5-1	CASSPGLAISYEQYF	TGCGCCAGCAGCCCCGGACTAGCGATCTCCTACGAGCAGTACTTC
TRBD1	TRBJ1-2	.	TRBV5-4	CASSLGGQGILNYGYTF	TGTGCCAGCAGCTTGGGGGGACAGGGAATTCTTAACTATGGCTACACCTTC
TRBD1	TRBJ1-2	.	TRBV5-4	CASSLARDRANYGYTF	TGTGCCAGCAGCTTGGCCCGGGACAGAGCTAACTATGGCTACACCTTC
TRBD1	TRBJ2-7	.	TRBV5-1	CASSYGTGGSEQYF	TGCGCCAGCAGCTACGGCACAGGGGGTTCCGAGCAGTACTTC
TRBD1	TRBJ2-7	.	TRBV6-6	CASRFRDRRSYEQYF	TGTGCCAGCAGATTCCGGGACAGAAGGTCCTACGAGCAGTACTTC
.	TRBJ1-5	once	TRBV19	CASSTRQQDQPQHF	TGTGCCAGTAGTACGCGACAGCAGGATCAGCCCCAGCATTTT
TRBD2	TRBJ2-7	.	TRBV10-3	CAITEREGHYEQYF	TGTGCCATCACCGAGCGGGAGGGCCACTACGAGCAGTACTTC
.	TRBJ2-2	.	TRBV9	CASSVDGRNTGELFF	TGTGCCAGCAGCGTAGACGGGAGGAACACCGGGGAGCTGTTTTTT
TRBD1	TRBJ2-7	.	TRBV2	CAGNRQGSSYEQYF	TGTGCCGGAAATAGACAGGGGAGCTCCTACGAGCAGTACTTC
TRBD2	TRBJ2-3	.	TRBV18	CASSPPTSGRPPGDTQYF	TGTGCCAGCTCACCACCGACTAGCGGGAGGCCACCTGGAGATACGCAGTATTTT